This TCR beta chain was profiled in a study of OX40 agonist ivuxolimab in advanced cancers. The overall study: The patients' treatment was ivuxolimab, an agonistic anti-OX40 (CD134) antibody. Broader study findings: There were, on average, more expanded clones in CD8+ T cells than in CD4+.

Only one count was recorded for this clone. Its antigen remains unidentified. The protocol was immunoSEQ multiplex PCR, while the TCRdb copy is restricted to in-frame clones and leaves out a portion. The table records about 49,000 clones, more than 70% of them present only once. The germline gives CDR1 GTSNPN, CDR2 SVGIG (reference sequence). V shed 0 bases and J shed 12 bases, with 18 bases lying between them. The CDR3 is 15 amino acids. This TCR was recovered from an adult with an advanced solid tumor such as melanoma, head and neck, liver or kidney cancer. The source material was CD4+ or CD8+ T cells sorted from blood, sampled in a trial of the OX40 agonist ivuxolimab. This chain links TRBV30 with TRBJ1-6, with D tentatively TRBD1 (6 bases). The CDR3 DNA reads TGTGCCTGGAGTGTAGGGGGGGGTGCCATTAAACCCCTCCACTTT. Amino acids: CAWSVGGGAIKPLHF. Looking up the rest from reference TRBV30 and TRBJ1-6 gives the full variable domain: SQTIHQWPATLVQPVGSPLSLECTVEGTSNPNLYWYRQAAGRGLQLLFYSVGIGQISSEVPQNLSASRPQDRQFILSSKKLLLSDSGFYLCAWSVGGGAIKPLHFGNGTRLTVT.